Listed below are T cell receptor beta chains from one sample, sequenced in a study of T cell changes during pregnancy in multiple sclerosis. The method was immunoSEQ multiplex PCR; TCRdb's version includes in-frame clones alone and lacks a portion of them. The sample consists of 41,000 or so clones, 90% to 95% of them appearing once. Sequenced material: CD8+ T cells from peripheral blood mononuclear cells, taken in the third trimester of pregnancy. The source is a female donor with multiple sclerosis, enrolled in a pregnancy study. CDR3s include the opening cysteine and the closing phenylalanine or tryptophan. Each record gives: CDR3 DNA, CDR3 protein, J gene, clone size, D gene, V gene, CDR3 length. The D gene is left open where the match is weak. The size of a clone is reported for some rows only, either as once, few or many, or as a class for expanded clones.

TGTGCCACCAGCCCGACAGGGACGGAGGCCGGGGAGCTGTTTTTT CATSPTGTEAGELFF TRBJ2-2 NA TRBD1 TRBV15 15
TGTGCCACCCAGGGGGCCTACAATGAGCAGTTCTTC CATQGAYNEQFF TRBJ2-1 NA TRBD1 TRBV6-6 12
TGTGCCAGCAGCTTGCTAGGGGCTCTTTTGGAGACCCAGTACTTC CASSLLGALLETQYF TRBJ2-5 NA NA TRBV5-4 15
TGTGCCACCAGCAGAGATCCGGGGGAACTCTACGAGCAGTACTTC CATSRDPGELYEQYF TRBJ2-7 NA NA TRBV15 15
TGCGCCAGCAGCTTGGGGAGGATAACTGAAGCTTTCTTT CASSLGRITEAFF TRBJ1-1 NA NA TRBV5-1 13
TGTGCCAGCAGCTTAGTAGGCGACAGCACGTACGAGCAGTACTTC CASSLVGDSTYEQYF TRBJ2-7 few NA TRBV7-2 15
TGTGCCAGCAGTTTGGATAGGGGGACATTCATGAACACTGAAGCTTTCTTT CASSLDRGTFMNTEAFF TRBJ1-1 medium-sized NA TRBV27 17
TGTGCCAGCAGCCCCGACAGGGCTGGCGAGCAGTACTTC CASSPDRAGEQYF TRBJ2-7 once TRBD1 TRBV5-4 13
TGTGCCAGCAGTTTAAATCTTGCAACTAATGAAAAACTGTTTTTT CASSLNLATNEKLFF TRBJ1-4 NA NA TRBV27 15
TGTGCCAGCAGTGATAAGACAGGGGGCTCCTACGAGCAGTACTTC CASSDKTGGSYEQYF TRBJ2-7 NA TRBD1 TRBV2 15
TGTGCCAGCCAGCTATCTATGGGCAGCGAGCAGTACTTC CASQLSMGSEQYF TRBJ2-7 NA NA TRBV27 13
TGCGCCAGCAGCTTGGCGACAGGGGGAGTTGCAGATACGCAGTATTTT CASSLATGGVADTQYF TRBJ2-3 NA TRBD1 TRBV5-1 16
TGCGCCAGCAGCCAAGCCCCGGCTAGCGGGTACAATGAGCAGTTCTTC CASSQAPASGYNEQFF TRBJ2-1 NA TRBD2 TRBV4-3 16
TGTGCCTGGAGTGTACTTGGAGAGACCCAGTACTTC CAWSVLGETQYF TRBJ2-5 NA NA TRBV30 12
TGTGCCAGCAGCGGAACTAGCGGTGATCCCCGGGAGCAGTACTTC CASSGTSGDPREQYF TRBJ2-7 NA TRBD2 TRBV9 15
TGTGCCAGCAGCCCAAGAGAGGGAGGATCCTACGAGCAGTACTTC CASSPREGGSYEQYF TRBJ2-7 NA NA TRBV9 15
TGTGCCAGCAGCCCTGATGATGTGGGCAGCGAAAAACTGTTTTTT CASSPDDVGSEKLFF TRBJ1-4 many NA TRBV7-8 15
TGTGCCAGCAGCGCCTCGGCCGCTACTAGCGGGATAAGCGGTACCGGGGAGCTGTTTTTT CASSASAATSGISGTGELFF TRBJ2-2 NA TRBD2 TRBV9 20
TGTGCCAGCAGTTTATATTGGGGGGGTAACACCGGGGAGCTGTTTTTT CASSLYWGGNTGELFF TRBJ2-2 NA TRBD2 TRBV27 16
TGCGCCAGCAGCGATCCCACTAGCGGGAGTATAGAGGAGACCCAGTACTTC CASSDPTSGSIEETQYF TRBJ2-5 NA TRBD2 TRBV5-1 17